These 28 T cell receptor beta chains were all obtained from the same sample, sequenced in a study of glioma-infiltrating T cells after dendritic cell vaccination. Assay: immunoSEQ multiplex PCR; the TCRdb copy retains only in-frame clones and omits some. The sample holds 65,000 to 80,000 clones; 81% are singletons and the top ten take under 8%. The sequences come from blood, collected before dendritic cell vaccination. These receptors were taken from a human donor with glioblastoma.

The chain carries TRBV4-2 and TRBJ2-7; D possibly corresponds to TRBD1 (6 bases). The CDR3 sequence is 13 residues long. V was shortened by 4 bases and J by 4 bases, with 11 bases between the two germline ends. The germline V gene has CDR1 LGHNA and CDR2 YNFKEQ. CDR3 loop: CASSPGTLYEQYF. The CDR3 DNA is TGTGCCAGCAGCCCCGGGACACTGTACGAGCAGTACTTC.

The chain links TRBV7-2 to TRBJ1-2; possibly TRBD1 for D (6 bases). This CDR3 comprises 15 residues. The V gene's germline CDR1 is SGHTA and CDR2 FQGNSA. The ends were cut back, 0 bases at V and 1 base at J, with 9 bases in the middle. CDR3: CASSLAGTNNYGYTF. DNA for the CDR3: TGTGCCAGCAGCTTAGCCGGGACAAATAACTATGGCTACACCTTC.

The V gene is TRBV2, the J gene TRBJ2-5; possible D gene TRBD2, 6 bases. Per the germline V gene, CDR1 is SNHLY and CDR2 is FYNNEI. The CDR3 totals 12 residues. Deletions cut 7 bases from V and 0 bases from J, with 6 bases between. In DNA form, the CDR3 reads TGTGCCAGCACGGGAGACCAAGAGACCCAGTACTTC. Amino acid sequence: CASTGDQETQYF.

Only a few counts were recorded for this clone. CDR3 nucleotides: TGTGCCAGCAGCTTTGGGACAGGAACCTACGAGCAGTACTTC. Residues: CASSFGTGTYEQYF. This rearrangement joins TRBV5-8 to TRBJ2-7; 8 positions agree with TRBD1. Trimming took 2 bases from V and 2 from J; bases not matched to a gene: 3. Germline V gene data show CDR1 as SGHTS and CDR2 as YDEGEE. There are 14 residues in the CDR3. Full variable domain (rest looked up from reference TRBV5-8 and TRBJ2-7): EAGVTQSPTHLIKTRGQQATLRCSPISGHTSVYWYQQALGLGLQFLLWYDEGEERNRGNFPPRFSGRQFPNYSSELNVNALELEDSALYLCASSFGTGTYEQYFGPGTRLTVT.

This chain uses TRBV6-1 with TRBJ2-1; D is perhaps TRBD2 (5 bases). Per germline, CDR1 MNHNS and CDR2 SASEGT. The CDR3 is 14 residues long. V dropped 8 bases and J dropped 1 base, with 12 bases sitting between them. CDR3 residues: CASRPTSSYNEQFF. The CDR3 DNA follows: TGTGCCAGCCGCCCTACTAGTTCCTACAATGAGCAGTTCTTC.

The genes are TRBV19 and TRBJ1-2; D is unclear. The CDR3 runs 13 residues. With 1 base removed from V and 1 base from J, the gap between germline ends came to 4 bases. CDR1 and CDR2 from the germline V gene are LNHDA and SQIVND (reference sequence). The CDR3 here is CASSIVYNYGYTF. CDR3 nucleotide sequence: TGTGCCAGTAGTATAGTGTATAACTATGGCTACACCTTC.

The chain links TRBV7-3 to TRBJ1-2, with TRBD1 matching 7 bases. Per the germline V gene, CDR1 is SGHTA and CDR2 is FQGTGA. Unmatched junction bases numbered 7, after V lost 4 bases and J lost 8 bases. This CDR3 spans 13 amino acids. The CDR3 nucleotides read TGTGCCAGCAGCTCAAGGGACAGTCGCGGCTACACCTTC. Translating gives CASSSRDSRGYTF. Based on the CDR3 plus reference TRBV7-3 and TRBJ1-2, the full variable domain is GAGVSQTPSNKVTEKGKYVELRCDPISGHTALYWYRQSLGQGPEFLIYFQGTGAADDSGLPNDRFFAVRPEGSVSTLKIQRTERGDSAVYLCASSSRDSRGYTFGSGTRLTVV.

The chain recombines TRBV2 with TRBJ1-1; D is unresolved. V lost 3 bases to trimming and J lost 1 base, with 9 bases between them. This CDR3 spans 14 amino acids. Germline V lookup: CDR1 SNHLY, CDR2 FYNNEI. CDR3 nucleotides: TGTGCCAGCAGTGACTCCGTCCCGAACACTGAAGCTTTCTTT. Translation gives CASSDSVPNTEAFF.

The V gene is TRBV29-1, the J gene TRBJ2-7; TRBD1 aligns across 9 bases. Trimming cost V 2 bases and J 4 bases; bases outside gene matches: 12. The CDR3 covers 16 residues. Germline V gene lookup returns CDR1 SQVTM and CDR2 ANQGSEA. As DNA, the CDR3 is TGCAGCGTTGAATTGAATTTGGGACAGGGACGGTACGAGCAGTACTTC. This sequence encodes CSVELNLGQGRYEQYF.

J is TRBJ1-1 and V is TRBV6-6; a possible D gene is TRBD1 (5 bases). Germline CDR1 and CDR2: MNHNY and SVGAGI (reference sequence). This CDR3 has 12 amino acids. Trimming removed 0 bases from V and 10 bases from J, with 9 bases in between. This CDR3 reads CASSYSGGGAFF. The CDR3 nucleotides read TGTGCCAGCAGTTACTCGGGGGGTGGAGCTTTCTTT.

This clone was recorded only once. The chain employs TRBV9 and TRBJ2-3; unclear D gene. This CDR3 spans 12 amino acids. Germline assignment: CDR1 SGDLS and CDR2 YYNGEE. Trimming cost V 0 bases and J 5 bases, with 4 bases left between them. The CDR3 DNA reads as TGTGCCAGCAGCGTAGGGAGAGATACGCAGTATTTT. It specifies CASSVGRDTQYF.

This CDR3 reads CASSLGGRIYGYTF. For the CDR3, the DNA is TGTGCCAGCAGCTTAGGCGGCAGAATCTATGGCTACACCTTC. This chain uses TRBV7-9 with TRBJ1-2; no clear D. This CDR3 spans 14 amino acids. Trimming left V 1 base short and J 4 bases short, with 10 bases between. Germline CDR1 SEHNR, CDR2 FQNEAQ (reference sequence).

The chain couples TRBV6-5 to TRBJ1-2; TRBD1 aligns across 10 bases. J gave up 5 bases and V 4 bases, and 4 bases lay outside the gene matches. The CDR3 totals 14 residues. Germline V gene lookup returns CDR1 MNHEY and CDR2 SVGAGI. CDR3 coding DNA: TGTGCCAGCAGTTCCCGGACAGGGGGATATGGCTACACCTTC. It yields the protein CASSSRTGGYGYTF.

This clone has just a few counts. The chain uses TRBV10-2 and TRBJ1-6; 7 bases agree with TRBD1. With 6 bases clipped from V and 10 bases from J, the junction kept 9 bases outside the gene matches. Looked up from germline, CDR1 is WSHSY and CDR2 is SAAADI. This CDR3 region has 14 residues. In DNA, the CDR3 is TGCGCCAGCAGCTCCGACAGGGTAGAGTCACCCCTCCACTTT. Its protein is CASSSDRVESPLHF.

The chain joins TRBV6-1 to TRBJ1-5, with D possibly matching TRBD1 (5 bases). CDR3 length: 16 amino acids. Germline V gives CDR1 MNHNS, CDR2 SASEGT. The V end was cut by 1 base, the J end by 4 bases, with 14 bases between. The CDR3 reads CASSEGGGEGNQPQHF. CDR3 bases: TGTGCCAGCAGTGAAGGGGGGGGAGAGGGGAATCAGCCCCAGCATTTT.

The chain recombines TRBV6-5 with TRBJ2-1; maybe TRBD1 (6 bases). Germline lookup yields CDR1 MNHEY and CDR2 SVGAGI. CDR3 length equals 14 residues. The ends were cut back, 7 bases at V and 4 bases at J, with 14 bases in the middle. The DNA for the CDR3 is TGTGCCAGCAAGCCCGGGACAAAGTACAATGAGCAGTTCTTC. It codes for CASKPGTKYNEQFF.

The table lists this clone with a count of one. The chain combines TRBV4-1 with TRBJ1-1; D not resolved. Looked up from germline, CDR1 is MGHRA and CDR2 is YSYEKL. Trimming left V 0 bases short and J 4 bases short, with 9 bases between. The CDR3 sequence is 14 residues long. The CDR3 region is CASSQEERSTEAFF. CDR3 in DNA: TGCGCCAGCAGCCAAGAGGAGCGCTCCACTGAAGCTTTCTTT.

CDR3 region: CASSSSYSTEQFF. The CDR3 DNA reads TGTGCCAGCAGTTCTTCCTACAGTACTGAGCAGTTCTTC. This chain joins TRBV2 and TRBJ2-1; D not certain. V lost 5 bases and J 9 bases, leaving 14 bases between the germline ends. CDR3 length equals 13 residues. The germline V gene has CDR1 SNHLY and CDR2 FYNNEI.

CDR3 sequence reads: CASSLSATGSYGYTF. CDR3 DNA: TGTGCCAGCAGCCTATCTGCGACAGGTTCCTATGGCTACACCTTC. J is TRBJ1-2 and V is TRBV7-9; a possible D gene is TRBD1 (6 bases). In germline, CDR1 is SEHNR, CDR2 FQNEAQ (reference sequence). The V end lost 5 bases, the J end lost 4 bases, and 17 bases lay between the germline ends. CDR3 size: 15 residues.

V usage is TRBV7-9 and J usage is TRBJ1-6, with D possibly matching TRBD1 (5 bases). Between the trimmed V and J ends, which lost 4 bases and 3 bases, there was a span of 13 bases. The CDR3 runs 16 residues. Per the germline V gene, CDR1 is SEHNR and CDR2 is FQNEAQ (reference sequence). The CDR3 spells CASSSQQTVYNSPLHF. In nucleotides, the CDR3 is TGTGCCAGCAGCTCTCAACAGACAGTCTATAATTCACCCCTCCACTTT.

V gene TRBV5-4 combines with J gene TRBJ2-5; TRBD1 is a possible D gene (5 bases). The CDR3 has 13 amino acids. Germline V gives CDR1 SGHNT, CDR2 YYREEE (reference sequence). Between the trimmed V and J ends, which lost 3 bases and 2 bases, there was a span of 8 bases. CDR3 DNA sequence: TGTGCCAGCAGCTCGACAGAGCAAGAGACCCAGTACTTC. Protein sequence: CASSSTEQETQYF.

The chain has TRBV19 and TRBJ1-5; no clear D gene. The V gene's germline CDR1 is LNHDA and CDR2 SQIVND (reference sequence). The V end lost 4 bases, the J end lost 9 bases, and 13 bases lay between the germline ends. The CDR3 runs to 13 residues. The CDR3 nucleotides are TGTGCCAGTAGTAGAGACGGGTATTCGCCCCAGCATTTT. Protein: CASSRDGYSPQHF.

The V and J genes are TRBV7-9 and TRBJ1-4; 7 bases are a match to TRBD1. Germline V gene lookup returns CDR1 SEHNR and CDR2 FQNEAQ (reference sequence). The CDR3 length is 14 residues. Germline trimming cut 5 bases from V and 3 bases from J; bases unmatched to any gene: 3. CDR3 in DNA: TGTGCCAGCAGCGTGGGACAGCCTAATGAAAAACTGTTTTTT. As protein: CASSVGQPNEKLFF.

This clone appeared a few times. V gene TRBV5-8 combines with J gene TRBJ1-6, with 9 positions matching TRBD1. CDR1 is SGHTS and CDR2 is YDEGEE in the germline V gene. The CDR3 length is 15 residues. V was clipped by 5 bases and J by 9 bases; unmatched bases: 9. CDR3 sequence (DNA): TGTGCCAGCAGAGTAGGGGACAGGGTCCCTTCACCCCTCCACTTT. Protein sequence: CASRVGDRVPSPLHF. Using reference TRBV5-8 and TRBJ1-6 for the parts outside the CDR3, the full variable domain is EAGVTQSPTHLIKTRGQQATLRCSPISGHTSVYWYQQALGLGLQFLLWYDEGEERNRGNFPPRFSGRQFPNYSSELNVNALELEDSALYLCASRVGDRVPSPLHFGNGTRLTVT.

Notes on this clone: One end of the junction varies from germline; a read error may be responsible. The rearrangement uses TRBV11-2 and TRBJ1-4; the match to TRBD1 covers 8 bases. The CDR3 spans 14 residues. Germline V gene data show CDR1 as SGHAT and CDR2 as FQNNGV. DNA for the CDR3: TGTGCCAGCAGCTTAGCGGGACAGGCCACTACTCCCAACTTT. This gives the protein CASSLAGQATTPNF.

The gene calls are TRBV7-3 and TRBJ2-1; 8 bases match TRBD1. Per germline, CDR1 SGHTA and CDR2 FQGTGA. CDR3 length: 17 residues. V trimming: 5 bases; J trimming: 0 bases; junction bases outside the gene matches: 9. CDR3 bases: TGTGCCAGCAGCCCTAGGACAGGGCTTAGCTCCTACAATGAGCAGTTCTTC. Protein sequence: CASSPRTGLSSYNEQFF.

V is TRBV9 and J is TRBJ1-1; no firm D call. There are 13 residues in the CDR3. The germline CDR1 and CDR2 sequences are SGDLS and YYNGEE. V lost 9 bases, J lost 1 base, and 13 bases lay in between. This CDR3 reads CAKRVWWNTEAFF. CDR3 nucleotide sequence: TGTGCCAAAAGAGTGTGGTGGAACACTGAAGCTTTCTTT.

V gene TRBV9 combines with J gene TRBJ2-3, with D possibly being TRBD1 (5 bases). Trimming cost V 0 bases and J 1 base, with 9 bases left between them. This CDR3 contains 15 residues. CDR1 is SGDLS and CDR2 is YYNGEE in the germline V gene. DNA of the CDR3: TGTGCCAGCAGCGTAGCAGGGTCGGGCACAGATACGCAGTATTTT. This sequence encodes CASSVAGSGTDTQYF.